A single sample is the source of the 8 T cell receptor beta chains below, sequenced in a study of long-term antiretroviral therapy in people with HIV. The authors ran the immunoSEQ assay, v3.0, at survey level. TCRdb's table, derived via immunoSEQ multiplex PCR, lists solely in-frame clones and lacks some. This table holds around 15,000 clones, around 80% found once. This specimen was unsorted PBMCs, taken 0.1 years after starting antiretroviral therapy. The receptors originated from a man between 18 and 35 years old with HIV.

The V and J genes are TRBV7-9 and TRBJ1-1; D is uncertain. CDR1 is SEHNR, CDR2 FQNEAQ, per germline (reference sequence). The CDR3 totals 12 residues. Trimming stripped 2 bases from V and 0 bases from J, with 1 base between. The CDR3 DNA sequence: TGTGCCAGCAGCTTAATGAACACTGAAGCTTTCTTT. Its translation is CASSLMNTEAFF.

This clone has only a few counts. The CDR3 DNA is TGTGCCATCAGCGCGGGAGTCTACGAGCAGTACTTC. Residues: CAISAGVYEQYF. The chain has TRBV10-3 and TRBJ2-7, with TRBD2 matching over 7 bases. With 6 bases clipped from V and 3 bases from J, the junction kept 2 bases outside the gene matches. Per germline, CDR1 ENHRY and CDR2 SYGVKD. The CDR3 loop spans 12 amino acids.

The chain employs TRBV7-2 and TRBJ2-2; maybe TRBD1 (5 bases). CDR1 and CDR2 (germline): SGHTA, FQGNSA. CDR3 length equals 17 residues. V lost 5 bases and J 6 bases, leaving 22 bases between the germline ends. This chain's CDR3 is CASSLTRQSPDAGELFF. The CDR3 DNA follows: TGTGCCAGCAGCCTAACCCGACAGTCCCCGGACGCCGGGGAGCTGTTTTTT.

The chain recombines TRBV5-1 with TRBJ2-5; D ambiguous. The CDR3 has 13 residues. Trimming cost V 1 base and J 3 bases, with 7 bases left between them. Germline V CDR1 and CDR2: SGHRS, YFSETQ. The CDR3 sequence is CASSLWQKETQYF. CDR3 sequence (DNA): TGCGCCAGCAGCTTGTGGCAGAAAGAGACCCAGTACTTC.

This clone appeared a single time. The chain employs TRBV19 and TRBJ1-5, with 8 bases identical to TRBD1. Trimming took 4 bases from V and 6 from J; bases not matched to a gene: 11. CDR1 is LNHDA and CDR2 is SQIVND in the germline V gene (reference sequence). The CDR3 is 16 amino acids. The CDR3 DNA reads TGTGCCAGTAGTAATGAGCAGGGGGCGGGCGGTCAGCCCCAGCATTTT. This encodes CASSNEQGAGGQPQHF.

The count of this clone is one. This chain links TRBV6-5 with TRBJ1-1; maybe TRBD1 (6 bases). Germline V gene data show CDR1 as MNHEY and CDR2 as SVGAGI. There are 11 residues in the CDR3. V gave up 2 bases and J gave up 11 bases, with 9 bases separating them. Here the CDR3 reads CASSYGTSAFF. The CDR3 coding sequence is TGTGCCAGCAGTTACGGGACATCGGCTTTCTTT.

This chain connects TRBV6-6 to TRBJ1-2; weak D call: TRBD1 (5 bases). Germline assignment: CDR1 MNHNY and CDR2 SVGAGI (reference sequence). CDR3 length: 15 amino acids. Between the trimmed V and J ends, which lost 0 bases and 8 bases, there was a span of 16 bases. The CDR3 is CASSYSNRGGDGYTF. CDR3 bases: TGTGCCAGCAGTTACTCGAACCGTGGCGGGGACGGCTACACCTTC.

This chain links TRBV19 with TRBJ1-5; D uncertain. Germline CDR1 reads LNHDA; CDR2 reads SQIVND (reference sequence). The germline V and J ends were trimmed by 6 bases and 6 bases, with 12 bases remaining between them. The CDR3 consists of 13 residues. CDR3 in amino acids: CASSPAGSQPQHF. CDR3 nucleotide sequence: TGTGCCAGTAGCCCAGCGGGAAGTCAGCCCCAGCATTTT.